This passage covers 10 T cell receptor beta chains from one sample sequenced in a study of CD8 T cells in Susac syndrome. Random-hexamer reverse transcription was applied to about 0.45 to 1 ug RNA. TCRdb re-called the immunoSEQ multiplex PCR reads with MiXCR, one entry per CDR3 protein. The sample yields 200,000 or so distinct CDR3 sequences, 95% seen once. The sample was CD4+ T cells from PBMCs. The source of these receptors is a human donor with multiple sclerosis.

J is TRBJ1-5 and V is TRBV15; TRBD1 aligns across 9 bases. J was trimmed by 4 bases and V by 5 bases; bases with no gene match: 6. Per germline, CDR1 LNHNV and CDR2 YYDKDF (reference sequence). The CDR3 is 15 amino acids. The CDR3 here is CATSGTGQGNQPQHF. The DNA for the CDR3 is TGTGCCACCAGCGGGACCGGACAGGGGAATCAGCCCCAGCATTTT.

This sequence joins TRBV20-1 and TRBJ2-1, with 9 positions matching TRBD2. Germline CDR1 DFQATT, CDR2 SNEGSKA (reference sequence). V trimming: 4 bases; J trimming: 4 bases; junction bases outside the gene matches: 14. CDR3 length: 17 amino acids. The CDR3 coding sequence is TGCAGTGCTATTAACAGACCGACTAGCGGTTTATACAATGAGCAGTTCTTC. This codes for CSAINRPTSGLYNEQFF.

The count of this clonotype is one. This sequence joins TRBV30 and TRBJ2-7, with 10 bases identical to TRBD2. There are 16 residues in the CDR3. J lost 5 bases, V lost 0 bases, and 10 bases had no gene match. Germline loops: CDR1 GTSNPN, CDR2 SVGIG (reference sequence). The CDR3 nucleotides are TGTGCCTGGAGTGTATTAGCGGGGGGCCCCATTGACGAGCAGTACTTC. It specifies CAWSVLAGGPIDEQYF.

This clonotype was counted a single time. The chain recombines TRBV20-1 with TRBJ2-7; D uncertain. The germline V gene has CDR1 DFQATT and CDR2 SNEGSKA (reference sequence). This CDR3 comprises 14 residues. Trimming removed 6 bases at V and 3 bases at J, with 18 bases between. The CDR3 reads CSASPDLGLYEQYF. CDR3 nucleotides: TGCAGTGCCTCTCCGGACCTCGGTCTCTACGAGCAGTACTTC.

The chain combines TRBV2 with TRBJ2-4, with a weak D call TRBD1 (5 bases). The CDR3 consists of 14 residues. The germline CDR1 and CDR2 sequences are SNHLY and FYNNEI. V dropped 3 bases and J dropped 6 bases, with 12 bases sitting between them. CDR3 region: CASSERQGPNIQYF. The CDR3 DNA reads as TGTGCCAGCAGTGAGCGGCAGGGCCCAAACATTCAGTACTTC. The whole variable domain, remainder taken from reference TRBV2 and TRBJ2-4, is EPEVTQTPSHQVTQMGQEVILRCVPISNHLYFYWYRQILGQKVEFLVSFYNNEISEKSEIFDDQFSVERPDGSNFTLKIRSTKLEDSAMYFCASSERQGPNIQYFGAGTRLSVL.

The CDR3 sequence is CASSLPTGWYGYTF. The CDR3 DNA reads TGTGCCAGCAGCTTACCGACAGGGTGGTATGGCTACACCTTC. The chain links TRBV7-9 to TRBJ1-2; 7 bases align to TRBD1. With V trimmed by 2 bases and J by 5 bases, 5 bases remained unmatched. The CDR3 covers 14 residues. Germline lookup yields CDR1 SEHNR and CDR2 FQNEAQ (reference sequence).

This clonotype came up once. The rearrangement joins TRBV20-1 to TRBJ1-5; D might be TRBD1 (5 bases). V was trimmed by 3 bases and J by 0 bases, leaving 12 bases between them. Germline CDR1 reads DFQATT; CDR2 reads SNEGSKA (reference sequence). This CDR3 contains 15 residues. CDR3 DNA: TGCAGTGCTAGTCCGGGGACTAATAGCAATCAGCCCCAGCATTTT. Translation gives CSASPGTNSNQPQHF.

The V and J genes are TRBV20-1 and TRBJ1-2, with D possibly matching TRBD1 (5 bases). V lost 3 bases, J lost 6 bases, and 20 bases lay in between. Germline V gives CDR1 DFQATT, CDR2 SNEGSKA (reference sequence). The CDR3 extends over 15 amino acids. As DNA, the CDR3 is TGCAGTGCTAGGGTTCGAAGGGGCAGTATACATGGCTACACCTTC. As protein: CSARVRRGSIHGYTF.

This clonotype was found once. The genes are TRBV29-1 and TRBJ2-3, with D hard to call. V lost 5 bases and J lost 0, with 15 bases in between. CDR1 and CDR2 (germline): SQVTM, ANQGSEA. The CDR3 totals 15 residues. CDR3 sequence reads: CSVKIRADSTDTQYF. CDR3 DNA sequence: TGCAGCGTTAAAATTAGGGCAGACAGCACAGATACGCAGTATTTT.

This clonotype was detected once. In DNA form, the CDR3 reads TGTGCCAGCAGTTTAAGGGGAGGAGGCCCTATTCTAAGCACAGATACGCAGTATTTT. As protein: CASSLRGGGPILSTDTQYF. V is TRBV27 and J is TRBJ2-3, with D maybe TRBD2 (6 bases). Germline V gives CDR1 MNHEY, CDR2 SMNVEV (reference sequence). Trimming cost V 2 bases and J 0 bases, with 21 bases left between them. The CDR3 is 19 residues long.